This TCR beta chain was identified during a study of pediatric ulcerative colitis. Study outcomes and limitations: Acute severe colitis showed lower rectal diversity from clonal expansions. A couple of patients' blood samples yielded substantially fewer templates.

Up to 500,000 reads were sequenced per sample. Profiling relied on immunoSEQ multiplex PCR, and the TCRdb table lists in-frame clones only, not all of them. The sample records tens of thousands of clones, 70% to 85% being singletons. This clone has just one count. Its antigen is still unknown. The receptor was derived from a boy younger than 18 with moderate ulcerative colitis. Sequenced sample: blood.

As DNA, the CDR3 is TGTGCCAGTAGTACTTCTAGTGGAACTTACAATGAGCAGTTCTTC. Amino acid sequence: CASSTSSGTYNEQFF. This rearrangement joins TRBV19 to TRBJ2-1; D is undetermined. V shed 4 bases and J shed 4 bases, with 14 bases lying between them. The CDR3 contains 15 residues. The germline CDR1 and CDR2 sequences are LNHDA and SQIVND (reference sequence).